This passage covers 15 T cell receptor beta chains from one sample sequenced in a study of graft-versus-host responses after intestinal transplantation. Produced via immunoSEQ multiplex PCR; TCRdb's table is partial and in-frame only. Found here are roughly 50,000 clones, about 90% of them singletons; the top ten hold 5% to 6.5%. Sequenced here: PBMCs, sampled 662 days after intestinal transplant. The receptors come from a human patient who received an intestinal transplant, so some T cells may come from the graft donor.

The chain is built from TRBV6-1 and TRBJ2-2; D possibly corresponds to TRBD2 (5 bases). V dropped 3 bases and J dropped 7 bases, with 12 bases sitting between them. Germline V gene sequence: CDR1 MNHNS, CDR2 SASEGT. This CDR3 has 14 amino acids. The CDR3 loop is CASSEGRSSGELFF. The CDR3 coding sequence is TGTGCCAGCAGTGAGGGGAGAAGTAGCGGGGAGCTGTTTTTT.

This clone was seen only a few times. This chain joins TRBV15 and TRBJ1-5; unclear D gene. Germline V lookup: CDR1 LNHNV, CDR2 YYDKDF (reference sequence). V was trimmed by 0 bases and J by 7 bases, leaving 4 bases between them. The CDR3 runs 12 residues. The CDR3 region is CATSRDIQPQHF. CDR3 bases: TGTGCCACCAGCAGAGATATCCAGCCCCAGCATTTT.

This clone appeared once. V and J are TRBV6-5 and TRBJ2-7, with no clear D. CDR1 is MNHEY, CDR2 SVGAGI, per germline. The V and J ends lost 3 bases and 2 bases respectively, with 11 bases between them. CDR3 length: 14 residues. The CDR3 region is CASSYGSEPYEQYF. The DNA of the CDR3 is TGTGCCAGCAGTTATGGATCCGAACCCTACGAGCAGTACTTC.

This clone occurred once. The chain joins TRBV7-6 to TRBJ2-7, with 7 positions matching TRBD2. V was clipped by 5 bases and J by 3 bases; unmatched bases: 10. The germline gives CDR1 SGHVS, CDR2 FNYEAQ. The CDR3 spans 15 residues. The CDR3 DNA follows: TGTGCCAGCAGCCCCCCCGGGGAGGGTAGCTACGAGCAGTACTTC. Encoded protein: CASSPPGEGSYEQYF.

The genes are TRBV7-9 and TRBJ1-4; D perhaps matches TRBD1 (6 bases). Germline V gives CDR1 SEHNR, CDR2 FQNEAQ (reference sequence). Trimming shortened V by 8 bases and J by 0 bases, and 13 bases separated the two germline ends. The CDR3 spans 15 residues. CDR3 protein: CASLGGQPTNEKLFF. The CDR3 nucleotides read TGTGCCAGCCTTGGTGGACAGCCAACTAATGAAAAACTGTTTTTT.

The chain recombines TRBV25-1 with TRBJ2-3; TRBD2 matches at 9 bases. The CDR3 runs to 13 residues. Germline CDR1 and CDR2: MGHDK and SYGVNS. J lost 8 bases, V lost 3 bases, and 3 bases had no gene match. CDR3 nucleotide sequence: TGTGCCAGCAGTGAGGCGGGGGGGCTTACGCAGTATTTT. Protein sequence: CASSEAGGLTQYF.

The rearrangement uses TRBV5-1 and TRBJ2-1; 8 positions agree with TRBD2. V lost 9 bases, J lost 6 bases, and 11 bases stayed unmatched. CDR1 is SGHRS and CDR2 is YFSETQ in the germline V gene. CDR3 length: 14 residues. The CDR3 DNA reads TGCGCCACGGCTCGGGGGGGTTTGAGCAATGAGCAGTTCTTC. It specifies CATARGGLSNEQFF.

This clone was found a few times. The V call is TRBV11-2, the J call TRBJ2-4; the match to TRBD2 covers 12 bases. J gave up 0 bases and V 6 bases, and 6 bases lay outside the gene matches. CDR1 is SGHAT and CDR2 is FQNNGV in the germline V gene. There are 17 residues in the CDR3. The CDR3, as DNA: TGTGCCAGCAGGCCTAGACTAGCGGGAGTAGCCAAAAACATTCAGTACTTC. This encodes CASRPRLAGVAKNIQYF.

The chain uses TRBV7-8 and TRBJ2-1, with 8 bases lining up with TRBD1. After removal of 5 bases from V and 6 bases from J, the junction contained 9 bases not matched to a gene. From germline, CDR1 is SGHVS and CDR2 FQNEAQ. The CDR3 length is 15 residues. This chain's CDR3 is CASSRTGFGGNEQFF. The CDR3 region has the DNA TGTGCCAGCAGCCGGACAGGGTTCGGGGGCAATGAGCAGTTCTTC.

The CDR3 region is CASSPRGQHNYGYTF. CDR3 nucleotide sequence: TGTGCCAGCAGCCCCCGAGGGCAGCACAACTATGGCTACACCTTC. The chain is built from TRBV7-9 and TRBJ1-2; no clear D gene. The CDR3 is 15 amino acids. Deletions cut 5 bases from V and 2 bases from J, with 15 bases between. Germline loops: CDR1 SEHNR, CDR2 FQNEAQ (reference sequence).

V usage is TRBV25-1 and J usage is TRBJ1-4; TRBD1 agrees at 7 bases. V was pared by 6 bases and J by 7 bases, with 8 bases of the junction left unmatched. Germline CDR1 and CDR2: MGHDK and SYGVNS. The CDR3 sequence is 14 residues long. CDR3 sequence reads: CASRDEGASEKLFF. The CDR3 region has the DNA TGTGCCAGCAGGGATGAGGGGGCGTCTGAAAAACTGTTTTTT.

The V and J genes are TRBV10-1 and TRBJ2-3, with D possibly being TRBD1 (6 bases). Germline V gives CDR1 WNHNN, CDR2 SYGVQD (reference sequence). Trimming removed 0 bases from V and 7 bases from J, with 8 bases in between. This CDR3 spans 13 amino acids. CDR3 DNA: TGCGCCAGCAGTGAGTCTAGGGGGTATACGCAGTATTTT. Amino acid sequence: CASSESRGYTQYF.

CDR3 protein: CASSKARDEQYF. In DNA form, the CDR3 reads TGTGCCAGTAGTAAAGCACGAGACGAGCAGTACTTC. The rearrangement uses TRBV19 and TRBJ2-7; no firm D call. There are 12 residues in the CDR3. Germline-derived CDR1 and CDR2 are LNHDA and SQIVND (reference sequence). The V end was cut by 4 bases, the J end by 5 bases, with 9 bases between. Filled out from reference TRBV19 and TRBJ2-7, the complete variable domain reads DGGITQSPKYLFRKEGQNVTLSCEQNLNHDAMYWYRQDPGQGLRLIYYSQIVNDFQKGDIAEGYSVSREKKESFPLTVTSAQKNPTAFYLCASSKARDEQYFGPGTRLTVT.

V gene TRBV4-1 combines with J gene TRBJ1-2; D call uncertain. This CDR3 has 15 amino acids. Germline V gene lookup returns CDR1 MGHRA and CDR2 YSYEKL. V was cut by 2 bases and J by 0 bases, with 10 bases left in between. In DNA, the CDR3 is TGCGCCAGCAGCCAATTCGACCTGACTAACTATGGCTACACCTTC. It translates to CASSQFDLTNYGYTF.

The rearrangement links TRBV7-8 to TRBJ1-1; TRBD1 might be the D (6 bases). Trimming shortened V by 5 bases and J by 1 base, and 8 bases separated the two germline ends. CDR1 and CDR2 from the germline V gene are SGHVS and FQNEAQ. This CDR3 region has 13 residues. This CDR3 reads CASSPQGNTEAFF. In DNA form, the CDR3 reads TGTGCCAGCAGCCCACAGGGGAACACTGAAGCTTTCTTT.